This T cell receptor (beta chain) was sequenced for a study of a mutant IDH1 vaccine in newly diagnosed glioma. Turning to the study itself: Vaccination followed radiotherapy alone by 4-6 weeks, or accompanied temozolomide cycles. The treated population exhibited a male proportion of about 60%, a female proportion of about 38%, and a mean age of about 39 years.

Study results and caveats: It seemed that pseudoprogression was not linked to changes in the top peripheral T cell clonotypes.

J gave up 3 bases and V 0 bases, and 2 bases lay outside the gene matches. The germline V gene has CDR1 SGDLS and CDR2 YYNGEE. This CDR3 is 14 amino acids long. This clone was found a few times. Antigen: not known. Time point described: week 23, last vaccination. In every dose of vaccine, 300 ug of mutant IDH1 20-mer peptide was given alongside topical imiquimod. Only in-frame clones appear in the TCRdb table, and some are missing; sequencing was by immunoSEQ multiplex PCR. The table includes about 38,000 clones, 80% to 90% detected once. The chain couples TRBV9 to TRBJ1-1; 7 nucleotides agree with TRBD1. The source is a man aged 40-49 years with glioma. The sample in question was PBMCs, obtained from a glioma patient whose treatment included an IDH1 peptide vaccine. CDR3 sequence (DNA): TGTGCCAGCAGCGTAGAGGGGGCGGACACTGAAGCTTTCTTT. Its translation is CASSVEGADTEAFF.